A selection of T cell receptor beta chains follows, all from one sample in a study of T cell responses to AZD1222 COVID-19 vaccine. TCRdb keeps only in-frame clones here, not all; method: immunoSEQ multiplex PCR. The data hold roughly 98,000 clones, with about 88% observed a single time. The sample consisted of peripheral blood, taken 28 days after the second AZD1222 dose. The receptors were gathered from an adult who received the AZD1222 COVID-19 vaccine. CDR3s include the opening cysteine and the closing phenylalanine or tryptophan. The D gene is left open where the match is weak. Clone size appears in some rows only: once, few, many, or a class for an expanded clone.

D: TRBD1
V: TRBV7-8
length: 13
size: .
J: TRBJ1-5
DNA: TGTGCCAGCAGCTTGACAGGGGAGCAGCCCCAGCATTTT
CDR3: CASSLTGEQPQHF

D: .
V: TRBV7-9
length: 13
size: once
J: TRBJ1-1
DNA: TGTGCCAGCAGCCCGCTAGGGAACACTGAAGCTTTCTTT
CDR3: CASSPLGNTEAFF

D: .
V: TRBV9
length: 12
size: .
J: TRBJ1-6
DNA: TGTGCCAGCAGCGGGGATAATTCACCCCTCCACTTT
CDR3: CASSGDNSPLHF

D: .
V: TRBV6-1
length: 13
size: .
J: TRBJ1-5
DNA: TGTGCCAGCAGTGAACAGGTCAATCAGCCCCAGCATTTT
CDR3: CASSEQVNQPQHF

D: .
V: TRBV23-1
length: 15
size: .
J: TRBJ2-3
DNA: TGCGCCAGCAGCCGGGGTCCACTAAGCACAGATACGCAGTATTTT
CDR3: CASSRGPLSTDTQYF

D: .
V: TRBV3-1/TRBV3-2
length: 14
size: .
J: TRBJ1-2
DNA: TGTGCCAGCAGCCCCATCCCGGGATCCTATGGCTACACCTTC
CDR3: CASSPIPGSYGYTF

D: TRBD2
V: TRBV30
length: 14
size: .
J: TRBJ2-1
DNA: TGTGCCTGGAGCCGGGGGGGACCCTACAATGAGCAGTTCTTC
CDR3: CAWSRGGPYNEQFF

D: TRBD1
V: TRBV3-1/TRBV3-2
length: 16
size: .
J: TRBJ1-1
DNA: TGTGCCAGCAGCCAAGGTACCGGGACAGCGAACACTGAAGCTTTCTTT
CDR3: CASSQGTGTANTEAFF

D: TRBD1
V: TRBV6-1
length: 16
size: .
J: TRBJ1-2
DNA: TGTGCCAGCAGTGAAGCAGGAACAGGGGGGTACTATGGCTACACCTTC
CDR3: CASSEAGTGGYYGYTF

D: .
V: TRBV3-1/TRBV3-2
length: 14
size: .
J: TRBJ1-1
DNA: TGTGCCAGCAGCCAACGGGGGTCGGACACTGAAGCTTTCTTT
CDR3: CASSQRGSDTEAFF

D: TRBD2
V: TRBV5-1
length: 15
size: .
J: TRBJ2-5
DNA: TGCGCCAGCAGCACTATAGCGGGAGTAGCAGAGACCCAGTACTTC
CDR3: CASSTIAGVAETQYF

D: .
V: TRBV5-5
length: 10
size: .
J: TRBJ1-2
DNA: TGCGCACTGGGGACCTTTGACTACACCTTC
CDR3: CALGTFDYTF

D: TRBD1
V: TRBV25-1
length: 14
size: .
J: TRBJ1-1
DNA: TGTGCCAGCAGAATACAGGGGGTGGTCCCTGAAGCTTTCTTT
CDR3: CASRIQGVVPEAFF

D: .
V: TRBV18
length: 12
size: .
J: TRBJ2-7
DNA: TGTGCCAGCTCACGAGACAGCTACGAGCAGTACTTC
CDR3: CASSRDSYEQYF

D: .
V: TRBV24-1
length: 15
size: few
J: TRBJ2-7
DNA: TGTGCCACCTCCCCCGGCCTACACGGGATACACGAGCAGTACTTC
CDR3: CATSPGLHGIHEQYF

D: TRBD2
V: TRBV5-8
length: 14
size: .
J: TRBJ2-7
DNA: TGTGCCAGCAGTTACGGACTAGCGGGAGACGAGCAGTACTTC
CDR3: CASSYGLAGDEQYF

D: .
V: TRBV6-5
length: 14
size: few
J: TRBJ2-7
DNA: TGTGCCAGCACCGCAGTCAAAGCGCCCTACGAGCAGTACTTC
CDR3: CASTAVKAPYEQYF

D: .
V: TRBV27
length: 15
size: .
J: TRBJ1-4
DNA: TGTGCCAGCAGTCCGGGACAATCGTGGCATGAAAAACTGTTTTTT
CDR3: CASSPGQSWHEKLFF

D: .
V: TRBV4-1
length: 11
size: once
J: TRBJ2-7
DNA: TGCGCCAGCAGCCGGGGATACGAGCAGTACTTC
CDR3: CASSRGYEQYF

D: TRBD1
V: TRBV7-2
length: 15
size: .
J: TRBJ2-7
DNA: TGTGCCAGCAGCTTGACCCGGACAGGTTCCTACGAGCAGTACTTC
CDR3: CASSLTRTGSYEQYF

D: .
V: TRBV5-1
length: 19
size: .
J: TRBJ1-6
DNA: TGCGCCAGCAGCTTGGGGGACACGCGACTGAGCTCCTATAATTCACCCCTCCACTTT
CDR3: CASSLGDTRLSSYNSPLHF

D: TRBD2
V: TRBV3-1/TRBV3-2
length: 14
size: .
J: TRBJ2-1
DNA: TGTGCCAGCAGCCCTAGCGGAACCTACAATGAGCAGTTCTTC
CDR3: CASSPSGTYNEQFF

D: .
V: TRBV2
length: 14
size: few
J: TRBJ2-7
DNA: TGTGCCAGCAGTGAAGCGCTGGTCAGTGACGAGCAGTACTTC
CDR3: CASSEALVSDEQYF

D: .
V: TRBV3-1/TRBV3-2
length: 11
size: once
J: TRBJ2-7
DNA: TGTGCCAGCAGCCGGAACTACGAGCAGTACTTC
CDR3: CASSRNYEQYF